The 20 T cell receptor beta chains in this list originate from one sample, sequenced in a study of blood T cells in healthy people across ages. A second 7 to 11 cycle PCR used barcoded and J-beta primers. TCRdb used MiXCR to reprocess the 5' RACE reads, holding one entry per CDR3 protein. The sample contains around 1.1 million distinct CDR3 sequences, about two fifths of which appear only once. The sequencing input was blood. Receptors were obtained from a man between 18 and 35 years old in good health.

The chain links TRBV5-6 to TRBJ1-1; no firm D call. The CDR3 is 15 residues long. The V gene's germline CDR1 is SGHDT and CDR2 YYEEEE. The V end lost 0 bases, the J end lost 5 bases, and 14 bases lay between the germline ends. The CDR3 protein is CASSLVTAGSTEAFF. CDR3 DNA: TGTGCCAGCAGCTTGGTGACGGCCGGTTCAACTGAAGCTTTCTTT. Looking up the rest from reference TRBV5-6 and TRBJ1-1 gives the full variable domain: DAGVTQSPTHLIKTRGQQVTLRCSPKSGHDTVSWYQQALGQGPQFIFQYYEEEERQRGNFPDRFSGHQFPNYSSELNVNALLLGDSALYLCASSLVTAGSTEAFFGQGTRLTVV.

This clonotype was detected a few times. The rearrangement links TRBV4-3 to TRBJ2-3, with a tentative D call TRBD2 (6 bases). V was clipped by 4 bases and J by 4 bases, with 15 bases between them. The CDR3 loop spans 15 amino acids. Germline CDR1 reads LGHNA; CDR2 reads YSLEER. For the CDR3, the DNA is TGCGCCAGCAGCCCGCGACTAGTCAGTGCAGATACGCAGTATTTT. It encodes CASSPRLVSADTQYF.

In its sample, this clonotype was seen many times. V and J are TRBV7-9 and TRBJ1-2; D ambiguous. This CDR3 contains 12 residues. Germline CDR1 reads SEHNR; CDR2 reads FQNEAQ (reference sequence). The V gene lost 5 bases and the J gene lost 5 bases, with 9 bases spanning the gap. Here the CDR3 DNA reads TGTGCCAGCAGCCAAGATCAGTATGGCTACACCTTC. Translation gives CASSQDQYGYTF.

The J gene is TRBJ2-5, the V gene TRBV7-9, with D possibly called TRBD1 or TRBD2 (5 bases each). This CDR3 is built from 14 residues. Trimming removed 11 bases from V and 11 bases from J, with 27 bases in between. CDR1 and CDR2 from the germline V gene are SEHNR and FQNEAQ (reference sequence). CDR3 DNA: TGTGCCGGCACCCAAGGGGCACGGGGAAATGAGCAGTACTTC. Translating it yields CAGTQGARGNEQYF.

The chain is built from TRBV27 and TRBJ2-2, with D perhaps TRBD1 (5 bases). Deletions cut 6 bases from V and 0 bases from J, with 17 bases between. Germline V gene data show CDR1 as MNHEY and CDR2 as SMNVEV (reference sequence). The CDR3 extends over 17 amino acids. Here the CDR3 reads CASRRITGDANTGELFF. The CDR3 DNA follows: TGTGCCAGCAGGAGAATCACAGGAGACGCGAACACCGGGGAGCTGTTTTTT.

This clonotype was recorded a few times. The V call is TRBV20-1, the J call TRBJ2-3; D not resolved. The CDR3 consists of 13 residues. CDR1 is DFQATT, CDR2 SNEGSKA, per germline (reference sequence). Between the trimmed V and J ends, which lost 3 bases and 4 bases, there was a span of 11 bases. CDR3 residues: CSASLGLADTQYF. The CDR3, as DNA: TGCAGTGCTAGCCTAGGGCTTGCAGATACGCAGTATTTT.

In this sample, this clonotype turned up a few times. The CDR3 DNA reads TGTGCCATCAGTGAGGCGGGTCAGGCCTATGGCTACACCTTC. Protein product: CAISEAGQAYGYTF. J is TRBJ1-2 and V is TRBV10-3; D ambiguous. The CDR3 loop spans 14 amino acids. The V end was cut by 2 bases, the J end by 4 bases, with 11 bases between. Germline V gene data show CDR1 as ENHRY and CDR2 as SYGVKD.

This clonotype was observed a single time. The chain recombines TRBV6-6 with TRBJ1-2, with 9 nucleotides matching TRBD1. The CDR3 consists of 15 residues. The ends lost 2 bases at V and 5 bases at J; junction bases unmatched: 6. The germline CDR1 and CDR2 sequences are MNHNY and SVGAGI (reference sequence). The CDR3 nucleotides are TGTGCCAGCAGTTACGGGACAGGGCTTTCATATGGCTACACCTTC. Translated, it gives CASSYGTGLSYGYTF.

The chain couples TRBV28 to TRBJ1-1, with D unclear. The CDR3 is 10 residues long. Germline V gene data show CDR1 as MDHEN and CDR2 as SYDVKM. V lost 5 bases and J lost 7, with 5 bases in between. CDR3 DNA: TGTGCCAGCAGTCAGAGTGAAGCTTTCTTT. Protein sequence: CASSQSEAFF.

This clonotype was detected only a few times. This chain links TRBV13 with TRBJ2-3, with no clear D. The CDR3 has 12 amino acids. Trimming removed 6 bases at V and 3 bases at J, with 7 bases between. In germline, CDR1 is PRHDT, CDR2 FYEKMQ (reference sequence). The CDR3 is CASSAETDTQYF. CDR3 DNA sequence: TGTGCCAGCAGTGCAGAGACAGATACGCAGTATTTT. The whole variable domain, filled in from reference TRBV13 and TRBJ2-3, reads AAGVIQSPRHLIKEKRETATLKCYPIPRHDTVYWYQQGPGQDPQFLISFYEKMQSDKGSIPDRFSAQQFSDYHSELNMSSLELGDSALYFCASSAETDTQYFGPGTRLTVL.

The gene calls are TRBV20-1 and TRBJ1-5; D perhaps matches TRBD1 (6 bases). Per germline, CDR1 DFQATT and CDR2 SNEGSKA (reference sequence). The CDR3 is 15 amino acids. V was pared by 6 bases and J by 0 bases, with 15 bases between. The chain's CDR3 is CSAGGRGYSNQPQHF. In nucleotides, the CDR3 is TGCAGTGCGGGGGGGAGGGGGTATAGCAATCAGCCCCAGCATTTT.

Note on this clonotype: A read error is possible here, since a much larger clone lies one base away. The J gene is TRBJ2-7, the V gene TRBV29-1; 8 bases match TRBD1. Germline CDR1 is SQVTM and CDR2 is ANQGSEA. CDR3 length equals 13 residues. V was pared by 4 bases and J by 7 bases, with 9 bases of the junction left unmatched. CDR3 bases: TGCAGCGTTGGAAGGCAGGGGGCATATGAGCAGTACTTC. Its translation: CSVGRQGAYEQYF.

The chain uses TRBV6-2 or TRBV6-3 and TRBJ1-2, with D hard to call. Germline CDR1 reads MNHEY; CDR2 reads SVGEGT. V lost 2 bases to trimming and J lost 0 bases, with 13 bases between them. The CDR3 contains 16 residues. The CDR3 coding sequence is TGTGCCAGCAGTTACCGAGAGGGCGGTTCTAACTATGGCTACACCTTC. It codes for CASSYREGGSNYGYTF.

In the case of this clonotype: This may arise from a read error, as a much more abundant clone is one base away. The V call is TRBV7-9, the J call TRBJ2-7; 8 bases map to TRBD1. The CDR3 contains 14 residues. Germline lookup yields CDR1 SEHNR and CDR2 FQNEAQ (reference sequence). The CDR3 loop is CASSVAGGGDEQYF. Here the CDR3 DNA reads TGTGCCAGCAGCGTAGCAGGGGGCGGCGACGAGCAGTACTTC.

The chain couples TRBV11-2 to TRBJ2-2; no reliable D call. Germline V gene data show CDR1 as SGHAT and CDR2 as FQNNGV. There are 14 residues in the CDR3. The V end lost 7 bases, the J end lost 5 bases, and 14 bases lay between the germline ends. This CDR3 is CASTSNKDTGELFF. DNA of the CDR3: TGTGCCAGCACCTCAAATAAGGATACCGGGGAGCTGTTTTTT.

There are a few counts of this clonotype. V and J are TRBV12-3 or TRBV12-4 and TRBJ1-2; 12 positions agree with TRBD1. The CDR3 contains 15 residues. Trimming cost V 5 bases and J 8 bases; bases outside gene matches: 9. The CDR3 DNA follows: TGTGCCAGCAGTCCAAGGGACAGGGGGCTGGAGGGCTACACCTTC. Its protein product is CASSPRDRGLEGYTF.

The chain couples TRBV6-6 to TRBJ1-1; D gene uncertain. The CDR3 spans 15 residues. Germline V gene data show CDR1 as MNHNY and CDR2 as SVGAGI (reference sequence). The V end lost 7 bases, the J end lost 0 bases, and 15 bases lay between the germline ends. Here the CDR3 DNA reads TGTGCCAGCACCAAACAAGGACGGGTGAACACTGAAGCTTTCTTT. Translated, it gives CASTKQGRVNTEAFF.

In its sample, this clonotype was seen a few times. The rearrangement joins TRBV9 to TRBJ1-1, with unresolved D. This CDR3 is 13 amino acids long. Germline V gives CDR1 SGDLS, CDR2 YYNGEE. V was clipped by 5 bases and J by 3 bases, with 11 bases between them. CDR3 sequence reads: CASSSGLYTEAFF. CDR3 nucleotides: TGTGCCAGCAGTAGCGGACTATACACTGAAGCTTTCTTT.

The gene calls are TRBV20-1 and TRBJ2-7; the match to TRBD1 covers 7 bases. The CDR3 extends over 13 amino acids. After removal of 1 base from V and 3 bases from J, the junction contained 3 bases not matched to a gene. The V gene's germline CDR1 is DFQATT and CDR2 SNEGSKA (reference sequence). The CDR3 nucleotides are TGCAGTGCTAGAGCATCAGGGGGCTACGAGCAGTACTTC. It is translated as CSARASGGYEQYF.

The V gene is TRBV28, the J gene TRBJ1-5; the D gene is possibly TRBD1 (5 bases). Trimming took 6 bases from V and 5 from J, leaving 20 bases between them. The germline V gene has CDR1 MDHEN and CDR2 SYDVKM. This CDR3 comprises 16 residues. This CDR3 is CASRITAGTGYQPQHF. Here the CDR3 DNA reads TGTGCCAGCAGGATCACAGCCGGGACGGGATATCAGCCCCAGCATTTT.